Included here is one T cell receptor beta chain sequence, with context. Its antigen has not been determined. No much larger clone is present one base from it, and per-base qualities are unavailable. TCRbeta CDR3 regions were amplified from genomic DNA by means of the immunoSEQ Assay, a bias-controlled multiplex PCR. Per the authors' processing: Nucleated cell counts per sample were estimated from amplification of reference gene primers within the assay. Sequence reads were collapsed and filtered to measure the absolute abundance of every unique TCRbeta CDR3 rearrangement. Productive Simpson clonality was computed per sample as the square root of Simpson's diversity index over productive rearrangements. The clones in this table, taken by TCRdb from immuneACCESS, are in-frame only. Not every clone is retained; where verified, under half of the shortfall comes from an unresolved V gene, and the cause of the rest is unknown. V and J calls and clone size follow that table, whereas D and trimming were derived from the DNA. This sample holds about 180,000 clones; approximately 85% were observed only once. The ten largest account for around 3.3% of the sample.

The data originate from a study of blood T cell repertoires in COVID-19 (dated by TCRdb to about 2020). Turning to the overall study: Samples covering the acute and convalescent phases of COVID-19 were provided by collaborators in the United States, Italy and Spain. The material from the prospective study consisted of cDNA or gDNA derived from T cells, B-cell-depleted T cells, or PBMCs. Deeply sampled blood TCRbeta repertoires from subjects exposed to, actively infected with, or recovered from COVID-19 were included in the dataset. A freely available public database, intended as a resource for researchers studying the immune response to SARS-CoV-2, is where the repertoires were released. The samples were drawn from two sources: the first 160 participants of the ongoing ImmuneRACE study, and over 1,000 subjects contributed by 6 global collaborators. A de-identified subject ID, COVID-19 status, age in years and sex were almost always included in the sample metadata. Where HLA class I and class II types were available, the types were taken from metadata supplied by the sample provider, not from assay-based typing.

Each collaborating institution followed its own protocols to collect whole blood in K2EDTA tubes. Collaborator samples were shipped for TCRbeta analysis as frozen whole blood, isolated PBMCs, or DNA extracted from either sample type. What the study reported, not specific to this receptor: The quantity of clinical and demographic metadata differed by source and by participant and was supplied without curation.

From the cysteine up to the phenylalanine, the CDR3 has a length of 17 residues. Only CDR3 DNA remains: 51 bases, in frame from the first base. V sheds 4 bases and J sheds 2 bases, leaving 18 bases between their ends. For CDR1 and CDR2, the germline V gene (reference sequence) lists SEHNR and FQNEAQ. Sequences were obtained from peripheral blood. The TCR comes from a man aged 55 to 70 with acute or convalescent COVID-19. The receptor chain draws on TRBV7-9 and TRBJ2-4; TRBD2 is a possible D gene, resting on 7 matching bases. This receptor carries the CDR3 CASSSGAGVGTKNIQYF. The sequenced DNA is TGTGCCAGCAGCTCAGGGGCGGGGGTCGGAACCAAAAACATTCAGTACTTC. This CDR3, with the reference TRBV7-9 and TRBJ2-4 proteins standing in past its ends, gives the full variable domain DTGVSQNPRHKITKRGQNVTFRCDPISEHNRLYWYRQTLGQGPEFLTYFQNEAQLEKSRLLSDRFSAERPKGSFSTLEIQRTEQGDSAMYLCASSSGAGVGTKNIQYFGAGTRLSVL.